The 26 T cell receptor beta chains given below trace back to one sample, sequenced in a study of blood T cells in healthy people across ages. Primed by a sample-barcoded 5' primer and a J-beta primer mix, a second PCR proceeded for about 6 to 11 cycles. TCRdb used MiXCR to reprocess the 5' RACE reads, holding one entry per CDR3 protein. The sample records 720,000 or so distinct CDR3 sequences, approximately 40% being singletons. The source material was blood. Source of these receptors: a man older than 75 in good health.

The gene calls are TRBV19 and TRBJ2-1; TRBD1 matches 7 bases. Germline CDR1 LNHDA, CDR2 SQIVND (reference sequence). V lost 8 bases and J lost 4; bases outside the gene matches: 11. The CDR3 totals 15 residues. CDR3 in DNA: TGTGCCAGTTCATCTACTGACAGGGCATACAATGAGCAGTTCTTC. Encoded protein: CASSSTDRAYNEQFF.

This clonotype was counted only a few times. V is TRBV12-3 or TRBV12-4 and J is TRBJ2-5; tentative D call: TRBD2 (5 bases). Trimming removed 5 bases from V and 11 bases from J, with 27 bases in between. CDR3 length: 16 residues. CDR3 region: CASSRAANTARNEQYF. The CDR3, as DNA: TGTGCCAGCAGTCGAGCGGCGAATACAGCGCGCAATGAGCAGTACTTC.

The V call is TRBV4-3, the J call TRBJ2-1; 7 positions match TRBD2. The CDR3 is 15 amino acids. V lost 1 base and J lost 9; bases outside the gene matches: 9. Germline V gives CDR1 LGHNA, CDR2 YSLEER. CDR3 in amino acids: CASSQGSGGEGEQFF. The DNA of the CDR3 is TGCGCCAGCAGCCAAGGTAGCGGAGGGGAGGGTGAGCAGTTCTTC.

V gene TRBV6-6 combines with J gene TRBJ2-3, with D tentatively TRBD2 (6 bases). The CDR3 contains 16 residues. Trimming left V 1 base short and J 3 bases short, with 14 bases between. The germline gives CDR1 MNHNY, CDR2 SVGAGI (reference sequence). The CDR3 spells CASSYFAGKKTDTQYF. The CDR3, as DNA: TGTGCCAGCAGTTACTTTGCGGGGAAAAAGACAGATACGCAGTATTTT.

The J gene is TRBJ1-4, the V gene TRBV2; no clear D gene. The CDR3 length is 13 residues. Between the trimmed V and J ends, which lost 4 bases and 4 bases, there was a span of 7 bases. Germline CDR1 and CDR2: SNHLY and FYNNEI. The CDR3 loop is CASSVQHNEKLFF. CDR3 nucleotide sequence: TGTGCCAGCAGTGTACAGCATAATGAAAAACTGTTTTTT.

The CDR3 loop is CSVVVWSSGANVLTF. The DNA for the CDR3 is TGCAGCGTTGTCGTATGGAGCTCTGGGGCCAACGTCCTGACTTTC. The chain employs TRBV29-1 and TRBJ2-6; unclear D gene. V lost 4 bases and J lost 0, with 10 bases in between. This CDR3 contains 15 residues. The germline gives CDR1 SQVTM, CDR2 ANQGSEA.

The rearrangement uses TRBV3-1 and TRBJ2-5, with a weak D call TRBD1 (7 bases). V shed 0 bases and J shed 7 bases, with 15 bases lying between them. Germline values: CDR1 LGHDT, CDR2 YNNKEL (reference sequence). This CDR3 is 15 amino acids long. CDR3 protein: CASSQDRGVERTQYF. CDR3 coding DNA: TGTGCCAGCAGCCAAGACAGGGGGGTCGAAAGGACCCAGTACTTC.

The sample holds a few counts of this clonotype. The chain is built from TRBV7-2 and TRBJ2-7; 9 positions agree with TRBD2. CDR1 and CDR2 (germline): SGHTA, FQGNSA. V trimming: 4 bases; J trimming: 3 bases; junction bases outside the gene matches: 7. CDR3 size: 15 residues. The CDR3 DNA reads TGTGCCAGCAGCTACGAGCTAGCGGGAATCTACGAGCAGTACTTC. Its translation: CASSYELAGIYEQYF.

This chain links TRBV6-5 with TRBJ2-7, with D tentatively TRBD1 (5 bases). The CDR3 extends over 15 amino acids. Germline V gene data show CDR1 as MNHEY and CDR2 as SVGAGI. V dropped 2 bases and J dropped 0 bases, with 11 bases sitting between them. CDR3 sequence reads: CASSYAAGRSYEQYF. CDR3 sequence (DNA): TGTGCCAGCAGTTACGCGGCAGGGCGCTCCTACGAGCAGTACTTC.

This clonotype turned up a few times. This chain connects TRBV13 to TRBJ2-5; 7 nucleotides agree with TRBD1. The CDR3 has 14 amino acids. CDR1 PRHDT and CDR2 FYEKMQ come from the germline V gene (reference sequence). J was trimmed by 11 bases and V by 0 bases; bases with no gene match: 9. In DNA form, the CDR3 reads TGTGCCAGCAGCTTAGGATCCGCCGACAGGGCGCAGTACTTC. Amino acids: CASSLGSADRAQYF. The entire variable domain, with the rest obtained from reference TRBV13 and TRBJ2-5, is as follows: AAGVIQSPRHLIKEKRETATLKCYPIPRHDTVYWYQQGPGQDPQFLISFYEKMQSDKGSIPDRFSAQQFSDYHSELNMSSLELGDSALYFCASSLGSADRAQYFGPGTRLLVL.

The chain has TRBV28 and TRBJ1-5; tentatively, D is TRBD1 (5 bases). Germline-derived CDR1 and CDR2 are MDHEN and SYDVKM. Deletions cut 5 bases from V and 7 bases from J, with 18 bases between. The CDR3 has 15 amino acids. CDR3 sequence (DNA): TGTGCCAGCAGTCCCAAAGAGGCAGGGTGGCAGCCCCAGCATTTT. Residues: CASSPKEAGWQPQHF.

This clonotype has just one count. The chain combines TRBV7-2 with TRBJ2-5; no definite D call. Per the germline V gene, CDR1 is SGHTA and CDR2 is FQGNSA. The CDR3 spans 15 residues. Trimming removed 4 bases from V and 2 bases from J, with 14 bases in between. The CDR3 spells CASSSITGGQETQYF. The DNA for the CDR3 is TGTGCCAGCAGCTCAATCACTGGCGGACAAGAGACCCAGTACTTC.

This clonotype was counted at least ten times. This rearrangement joins TRBV4-1 to TRBJ1-1; D remains ambiguous. The CDR3 runs 14 residues. Trimming removed 2 bases at V and 7 bases at J, with 14 bases between. Germline V gene lookup returns CDR1 MGHRA and CDR2 YSYEKL. This chain's CDR3 is CASSQPIIAYEAFF. The CDR3 DNA reads as TGCGCCAGCAGCCAACCGATTATAGCGTATGAAGCTTTCTTT.

This clonotype was detected a few times. The CDR3 loop reads CSARDFGRGQETQYF. DNA for the CDR3: TGCAGTGCTAGAGATTTTGGCAGGGGACAAGAGACCCAGTACTTC. V gene TRBV20-1 combines with J gene TRBJ2-4; D may be TRBD1 (6 bases). The J call may be wrong; the DNA end is better matched by TRBJ2-5. Germline CDR1 and CDR2: DFQATT and SNEGSKA (reference sequence). This CDR3 has 15 amino acids.

The chain couples TRBV20-1 to TRBJ2-1; D not resolved. V was cut by 6 bases and J by 6 bases, with 21 bases left in between. The CDR3 sequence is 15 residues long. Germline V gene lookup returns CDR1 DFQATT and CDR2 SNEGSKA (reference sequence). DNA for the CDR3: TGCAGTGCGAGAACCTTAAAAAGAGTGGTCAATGAGCAGTTCTTC. It is translated as CSARTLKRVVNEQFF.

This clonotype was seen only a few times. This chain connects TRBV28 to TRBJ2-7, with 8 positions matching TRBD2. The assigned J gene may be wrong: the sequence end matches TRBJ2-5 better. This CDR3 region has 16 residues. Germline V CDR1 and CDR2: MDHEN, SYDVKM. This chain's CDR3 is CASSSPGTSRAETQYF. The CDR3 DNA sequence: TGTGCCAGCAGTTCCCCAGGGACTAGTCGAGCAGAGACCCAGTACTTC.

This chain links TRBV18 with TRBJ2-5; 7 bases fit TRBD1. The J call is doubtful: the DNA matches TRBJ2-7 better. There are 16 residues in the CDR3. From germline, CDR1 is KGHSH and CDR2 LQKENI. The CDR3, as DNA: TGTGCCAGCTCTCCCACCGAAAGAGGACAGGTCCACGAGCAGTACTTC. This codes for CASSPTERGQVHEQYF.

In regard to this clonotype: One junction end does not reproduce the germline sequence, and a read error may be involved. This chain connects TRBV7-9 to TRBJ2-5, with 9 bases fitting TRBD2. The CDR3 sequence is 12 residues long. Germline CDR1 SEHNR, CDR2 FQNEAQ (reference sequence). The CDR3 reads CAGRRTSEEQYF. The DNA for the CDR3 is TGTGCCGGCAGACGGACTAGCGAGGAGCAGTACTTC. Variable domain in full (rest from reference TRBV7-9 and TRBJ2-5): DTGVSQNPRHKITKRGQNVTFRCDPISEHNRLYWYRQTLGQGPEFLTYFQNEAQLEKSRLLSDRFSAERPKGSFSTLEIQRTEQGDSAMYLCAGRRTSEEQYFGPGTRLLVL.

The chain has TRBV5-1 and TRBJ2-5; possible D gene TRBD1, 6 bases. Deletions cut 6 bases from V and 4 bases from J, with 13 bases between. Germline loops: CDR1 SGHRS, CDR2 YFSETQ. The CDR3 sequence is 13 residues long. In DNA, the CDR3 is TGCGCCAGCAACCTTGGGGGCCGAGAGACCCAGTACTTC. This encodes CASNLGGRETQYF.

This clonotype was detected ten times or more. V and J are TRBV3-1 and TRBJ2-5; 7 nucleotides line up with TRBD1. The CDR3 is 14 residues long. The V and J ends lost 4 bases and 5 bases, in that order; junction bases with no gene match: 7. CDR1 and CDR2 from the germline V gene are LGHDT and YNNKEL (reference sequence). As DNA, the CDR3 is TGTGCCAGCAGCCGAACAGGGGCCGGGGAGACCCAGTACTTC. The encoded protein is CASSRTGAGETQYF.

This chain connects TRBV10-3 to TRBJ2-7; possible D gene TRBD1, 5 bases. V lost 9 bases and J lost 0, with 21 bases in between. The CDR3 has 16 amino acids. Germline CDR1 ENHRY, CDR2 SYGVKD. In nucleotides, the CDR3 is TGTGCCATTGCCGGCTCTGGGGCTACTAACTCCTACGAGCAGTACTTC. Amino acids: CAIAGSGATNSYEQYF.

The chain is built from TRBV2 and TRBJ2-1, with D possibly matching TRBD2 (5 bases). The CDR3 is made up of 13 amino acids. The V end lost 1 base, the J end lost 9 bases, and 10 bases lay between the germline ends. Germline V gene sequence: CDR1 SNHLY, CDR2 FYNNEI. CDR3 sequence (DNA): TGTGCCAGCAGTGAAGAACGGGATGTTGAGCAGTTCTTC. Translated: CASSEERDVEQFF. The full variable domain, rest sourced from reference TRBV2 and TRBJ2-1, is EPEVTQTPSHQVTQMGQEVILRCVPISNHLYFYWYRQILGQKVEFLVSFYNNEISEKSEIFDDQFSVERPDGSNFTLKIRSTKLEDSAMYFCASSEERDVEQFFGPGTRLTVL.

The genes are TRBV28 and TRBJ2-7, with D perhaps assigned TRBD1 or TRBD2 (7 bases each). V lost 2 bases to trimming and J lost 2 bases, with 16 bases between them. The germline V gene has CDR1 MDHEN and CDR2 SYDVKM. The CDR3 has 16 residues. CDR3 in amino acids: CASSLLRTGLAYEQYF. The CDR3 DNA follows: TGTGCCAGCAGTTTACTAAGGACAGGACTAGCCTACGAGCAGTACTTC. Supplemented by reference TRBV28 and TRBJ2-7, the full variable domain reads DVKVTQSSRYLVKRTGEKVFLECVQDMDHENMFWYRQDPGLGLRLIYFSYDVKMKEKGDIPEGYSVSREKKERFSLILESASTNQTSMYLCASSLLRTGLAYEQYFGPGTRLTVT.

The J gene is TRBJ2-4, the V gene TRBV20-1, with 11 bases aligning to TRBD2. V shed 4 bases and J 3 bases; nucleotides not matched to a gene: 8. Germline CDR1 is DFQATT and CDR2 is SNEGSKA (reference sequence). The CDR3 contains 16 residues. The CDR3 region is CSANSGLADVKNIQYF. The CDR3 DNA follows: TGCAGTGCTAATTCGGGACTAGCGGACGTCAAAAACATTCAGTACTTC.

This clonotype was seen at least ten times. The chain has TRBV27 and TRBJ2-7, with 9 positions matching TRBD1. V lost 6 bases to trimming and J lost 3 bases; unmatched junction nucleotides: 3. Per the germline V gene, CDR1 is MNHEY and CDR2 is SMNVEV (reference sequence). The CDR3 has 13 amino acids. The CDR3 loop is CASRQGALYEQYF. The CDR3 bases are TGTGCCAGCAGACAGGGGGCCCTCTACGAGCAGTACTTC.

This clonotype appeared many times. The chain couples TRBV24-1 to TRBJ2-5; D uncertain. The V end was cut by 2 bases, the J end by 4 bases, with 10 bases between. The CDR3 spans 14 residues. Germline CDR1 reads KGHDR; CDR2 reads SFDVKD. Here the CDR3 DNA reads TGTGCCACCAGTGATTCGCGAGCAGTAGAGACCCAGTACTTC. This translates into CATSDSRAVETQYF.